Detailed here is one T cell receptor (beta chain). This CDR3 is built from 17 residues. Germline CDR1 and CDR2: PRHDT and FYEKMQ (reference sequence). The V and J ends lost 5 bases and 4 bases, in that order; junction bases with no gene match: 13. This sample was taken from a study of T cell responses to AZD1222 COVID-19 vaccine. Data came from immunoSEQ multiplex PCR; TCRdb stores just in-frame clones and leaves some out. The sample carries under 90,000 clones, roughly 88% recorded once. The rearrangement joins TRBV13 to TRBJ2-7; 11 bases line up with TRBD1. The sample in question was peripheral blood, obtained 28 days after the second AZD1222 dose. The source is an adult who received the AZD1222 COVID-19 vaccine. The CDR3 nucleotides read TGTGCCAGCAGCCAATGGACAGGGGGCGCGGGGACGTACGAGCAGTACTTC. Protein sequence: CASSQWTGGAGTYEQYF.